The present entry profiles one T cell receptor (beta chain) with its context. Antigen: not known. The data stem from a study of shared clonotypes between healthy human individuals. Assay execution proceeded at the deep level. The data were produced by immunoSEQ multiplex PCR, yet TCRdb's version contains in-frame clones alone and is incomplete. The table records some 500,000 clones, about 96% of them present only once. General study results and limits: Rarefaction exposed incomplete sorted-subset sequencing despite large depth. In contrast to clonotypes shared by all four donors, non-shared clonotypes had lower generation probabilities.

The specimen sequenced was naive CD4+ T cells sorted from blood. Subset in this sample: CD45RA+ positively selected. This TCR derives from a woman aged 25 to 45 in good health.

CDR3 coding DNA: TGTGCCAGCAGCTTACGTCGGGAGACCCAGTACTTC. Its protein product is CASSLRRETQYF. This sequence joins TRBV11-2 and TRBJ2-5; D remains unclear. Germline loops: CDR1 SGHAT, CDR2 FQNNGV. This CDR3 has 12 residues. V dropped 2 bases and J dropped 5 bases, with 6 bases sitting between them.